This TCR beta chain was retrieved from a study of human T cells and chemical hapten exposure. This clonotype showed up just a few times. The CDR3 is 17 amino acids. V trimming: 6 bases; J trimming: 4 bases; junction bases outside the gene matches: 11. Via MiXCR, TCRdb re-called the RACE reads, giving one row per CDR3 protein. The sample contains around 380,000 distinct CDR3 sequences, approximately 4.4% of which appear only once. Time point in this sample: patch test 1, 2 weeks after DPC sensitization. Treatment meaning: therapeutic diphenylcyclopropenone sensitization with weekly scalp DPC. J is TRBJ2-6 and V is TRBV12-3 or TRBV12-4; 8 nucleotides match TRBD2. The clonotype was recovered from a woman between 50 and 59 years old with alopecia areata. Some clones in this sample may be carry-over from other donors' samples. The material was whole blood, obtained in connection with sensitization to the hapten diphenylcyclopropenone (DPC). CDR3 sequence: CASSLGTRSSGANVLTF. In nucleotides, the CDR3 is TGTGCCAGCAGCCTCGGGACTAGGTCCTCAGGGGCCAACGTCCTGACTTTC.